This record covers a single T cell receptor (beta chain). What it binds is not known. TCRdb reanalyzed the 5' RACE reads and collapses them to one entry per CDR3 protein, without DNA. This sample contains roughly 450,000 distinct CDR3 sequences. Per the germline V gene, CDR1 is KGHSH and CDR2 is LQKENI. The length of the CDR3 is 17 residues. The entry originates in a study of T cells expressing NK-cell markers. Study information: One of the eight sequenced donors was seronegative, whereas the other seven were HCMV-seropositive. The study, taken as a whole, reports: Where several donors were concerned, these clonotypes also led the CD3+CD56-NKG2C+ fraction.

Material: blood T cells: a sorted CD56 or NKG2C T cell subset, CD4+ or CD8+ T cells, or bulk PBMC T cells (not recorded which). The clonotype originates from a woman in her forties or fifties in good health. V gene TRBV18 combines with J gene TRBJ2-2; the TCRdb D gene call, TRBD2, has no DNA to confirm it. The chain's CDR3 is CASSGLAGGSNTGELFF.